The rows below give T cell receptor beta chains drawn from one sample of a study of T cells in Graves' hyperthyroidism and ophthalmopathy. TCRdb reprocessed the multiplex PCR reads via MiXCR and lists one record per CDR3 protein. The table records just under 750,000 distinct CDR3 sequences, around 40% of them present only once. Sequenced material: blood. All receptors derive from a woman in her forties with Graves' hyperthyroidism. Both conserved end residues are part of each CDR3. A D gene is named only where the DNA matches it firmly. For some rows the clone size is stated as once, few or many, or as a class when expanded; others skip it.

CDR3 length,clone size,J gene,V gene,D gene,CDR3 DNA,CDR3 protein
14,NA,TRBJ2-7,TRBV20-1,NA,TGCAGTGCTAGTTTGACGGGGAGCTCCTACGAGCAGTACTTC,CSASLTGSSYEQYF
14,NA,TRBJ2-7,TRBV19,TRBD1,TGTGCCAGTAGTTGGACAGGGTCTACCTACGAGCAGTACTTC,CASSWTGSTYEQYF
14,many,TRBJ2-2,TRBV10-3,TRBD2,TGTGCCATCACGGGACTAGCGAACACCGGGGAGCTGTTTTTT,CAITGLANTGELFF
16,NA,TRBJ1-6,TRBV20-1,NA,TGCAGTGCTAGAACGGGGACAACAGATTATAATTCACCCCTCCACTTT,CSARTGTTDYNSPLHF
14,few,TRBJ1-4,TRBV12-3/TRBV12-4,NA,TGTGCTAGTGGGGACGTTCTTAAGGGGGAAAAACTGTTTTTT,CASGDVLKGEKLFF
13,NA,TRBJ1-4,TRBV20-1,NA,TGCAGTGCTAGAGCCGGGACCCACGAAAAACTGTTTTTT,CSARAGTHEKLFF
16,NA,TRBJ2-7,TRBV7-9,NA,TGTGCCAGCAGCTTAGCCCAGGCGGCGCAGATCCCCGAGCAGTACTTC,CASSLAQAAQIPEQYF
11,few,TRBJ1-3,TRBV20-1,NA,TGCAGTGCTAGAGGGGGAAACACCATATATTTT,CSARGGNTIYF
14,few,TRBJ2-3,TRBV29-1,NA,TGCAGCGTTGTACGGGGGGCTAGCACAGATACGCAGTATTTT,CSVVRGASTDTQYF
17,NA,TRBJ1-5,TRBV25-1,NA,TGTGCCAGCAGTTTATACGGACAGACATATAGCAATCAGCCCCAGCATTTT,CASSLYGQTYSNQPQHF
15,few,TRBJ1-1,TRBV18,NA,TGTGCCAGCTCACGCCTACAGGGATTGGACACTGAAGCTTTCTTT,CASSRLQGLDTEAFF
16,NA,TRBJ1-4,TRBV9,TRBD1,TGTGCCAGCAGCCACCTTAAGACAGGGGCGAGGGAAAAACTGTTTTTT,CASSHLKTGAREKLFF
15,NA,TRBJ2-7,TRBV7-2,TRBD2,TGCGCCAGCAGCTTGGGACTAGCGGGAGAGAACGAGCAGTACTTC,CASSLGLAGENEQYF
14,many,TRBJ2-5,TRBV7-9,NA,TGTGCCAGCAGCTCAGACTGGGGCAATTTGGCCCAGTACTTC,CASSSDWGNLAQYF
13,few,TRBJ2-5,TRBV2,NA,TGTGCCAGCAGTGGGATGGAGGGAGAGACCCAGTACTTC,CASSGMEGETQYF
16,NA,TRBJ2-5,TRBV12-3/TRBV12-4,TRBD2,TGTGCCAGCAGTTTCTTAGGGAGGGGTGGGCAAGAGACCCAGTACTTC,CASSFLGRGGQETQYF
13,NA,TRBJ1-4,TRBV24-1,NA,TGTGCCACCAGTACGGGGATACTTGAAAAACTGTTTTTT,CATSTGILEKLFF
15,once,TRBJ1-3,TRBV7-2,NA,TGTGCCAGCAGCTTAGTACAGAAGTCTGGAAACACCATATATTTT,CASSLVQKSGNTIYF
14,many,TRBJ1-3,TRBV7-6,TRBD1,TGTGCCAGCAGCTCGACAGGGGTTGGAAACACCATATATTTT,CASSSTGVGNTIYF
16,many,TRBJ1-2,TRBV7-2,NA,TGTGCCAGCAGCAACTTATGGGGGGCGCTAGACCGTGGCTACACCTTC,CASSNLWGALDRGYTF
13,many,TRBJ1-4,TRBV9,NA,TGTGCCAGCAGCGGGCTAACAGGGCAAAAACTGTTTTTT,CASSGLTGQKLFF
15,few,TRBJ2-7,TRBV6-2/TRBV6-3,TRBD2,TGTGCCAGCAGTTACCGAGCGGGGGGCGCCTACGAGCAGTACTTC,CASSYRAGGAYEQYF
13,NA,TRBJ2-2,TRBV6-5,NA,TGTGCCAGCAGTTTAATTACCGCCGGGGAGCTGTTTTTT,CASSLITAGELFF
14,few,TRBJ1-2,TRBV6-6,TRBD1,TGTGCCAGCAGTTACTCGGGACAGTTCTATGGCTACACCTTC,CASSYSGQFYGYTF
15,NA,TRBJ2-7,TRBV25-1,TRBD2,TGTGCCAGCAGTCCGGTCCCGGGGGAGGGATCCGAGCAGTACTTC,CASSPVPGEGSEQYF
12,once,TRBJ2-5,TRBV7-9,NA,TGTGCCAGCAGCTCATACTCTGAGACCCAGTACTTC,CASSSYSETQYF
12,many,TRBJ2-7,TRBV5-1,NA,TGTGCCAGCAGCGTGACCTCCTACGAGCAGTACTTC,CASSVTSYEQYF
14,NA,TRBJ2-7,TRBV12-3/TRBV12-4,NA,TGTGCCAGCAGGCTGACGGATTTCTCCTACGAGCAGTACTTC,CASRLTDFSYEQYF
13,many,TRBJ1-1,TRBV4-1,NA,TGCGCCAGCAGCCGGGCAGCGGCAACTGAAGCTTTCTTT,CASSRAAATEAFF
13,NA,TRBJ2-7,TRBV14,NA,TGTGCCAGCAGCCCCGATTTTTATCGCGAGCAGTACTTC,CASSPDFYREQYF
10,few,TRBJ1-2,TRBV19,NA,TGTGCCAGTAAGTCGGGAGGCTACACCTTC,CASKSGGYTF
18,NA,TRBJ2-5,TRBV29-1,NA,NA,CSAEGGDGYTFGSGTQYF
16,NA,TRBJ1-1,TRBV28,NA,TGTGCCAGCAGTCCGTTGGGGCTCTTTGTGAACACTGAAGCTTTCTTT,CASSPLGLFVNTEAFF
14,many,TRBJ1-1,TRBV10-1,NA,TGCGCCAGCAGCGAAGGGTCAGTCGGGGCTGAAGCTTTCTTT,CASSEGSVGAEAFF
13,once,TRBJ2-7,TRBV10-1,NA,TGCGCCAGCAGTGAGTCCGGCCTCTACGAGCAGTACTTC,CASSESGLYEQYF
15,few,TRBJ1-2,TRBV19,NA,TGTGCCAGTAGTATAGACAGGGTTACTAACTATGGCTACACCTTC,CASSIDRVTNYGYTF
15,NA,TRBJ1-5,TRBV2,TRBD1,TGTGCCAGCAGTAAGGGACAGGGGGACAATCAGCCCCAGCATTTT,CASSKGQGDNQPQHF
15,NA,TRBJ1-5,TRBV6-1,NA,TGTGCCAGCAGCCACCGGGACGGGAGCAATCAGCCCCAGCATTTT,CASSHRDGSNQPQHF
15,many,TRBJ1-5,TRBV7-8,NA,TGTGCCAGCAGCTTAGAGGGCCATGGGAATCAGCCCCAGCATTTT,CASSLEGHGNQPQHF
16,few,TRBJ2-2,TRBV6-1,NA,TGTGCCAGCAGTGAAGCCTGGGCCACGAACACCGGGGAGCTGTTTTTT,CASSEAWATNTGELFF
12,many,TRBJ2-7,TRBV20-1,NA,TGCAGTGTAGTGCGGGACCCGGACGAGCAGTACTTC,CSVVRDPDEQYF
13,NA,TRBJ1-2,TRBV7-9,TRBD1,TGTGCCAGTCAACTAGGGACAGACTATGGCTACACCTTC,CASQLGTDYGYTF
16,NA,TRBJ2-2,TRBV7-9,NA,TGTGCCAGCAGCCCCCTTCCGACAGGGAACACCGGGGAGCTGTTTTTT,CASSPLPTGNTGELFF
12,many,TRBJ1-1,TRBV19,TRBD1,TGTGCCAGTACCCGACAGGGCACTGAAGCTTTCTTT,CASTRQGTEAFF
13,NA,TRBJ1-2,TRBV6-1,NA,TGTGCCAGCAGGCCCGGGGCCCTCTATGGCTACACCTTC,CASRPGALYGYTF
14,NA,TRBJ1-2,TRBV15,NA,TGTGCCACCAGCAGAGATCAAGGGGAGGTTGGCTACACCTTC,CATSRDQGEVGYTF
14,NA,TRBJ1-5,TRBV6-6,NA,TGTGCCAGCATCGGAACTTTAAGCAATCAGCCCCAGCATTTT,CASIGTLSNQPQHF